This T cell receptor (beta chain) stems from a study of STAT5B mutations in CD4+ large granular lymphocyte leukemia. Study at large: The CDR3 'QG' motif was associated with a particular HLA allele among healthy donors.

Points from the study as a whole: Top patient clones used TRBV06 genes more often: 8/27 versus 2/35 in controls. Patient CD4-sorted repertoires stayed more clonal than healthy ones after leukemic-clone removal. The CD4+ versus CD8+ T-LGLL clonality difference may reflect limited sample size.

In the case of this clone: What it recognizes is unknown.

The germline V gene encodes CDR1 SGHRS and CDR2 YFSETQ. This CDR3 contains 14 residues. V lost 9 bases, J lost 3 bases, and 15 bases lay in between. Clones were read by immunoSEQ multiplex PCR, and TCRdb kept only the in-frame ones, dropping some. Found here are some 29,000 clones, approximately 79% of them singletons; the top ten hold about 6%. The receptor's source is a human donor in good health. The specimen sequenced was CD4+ T cells from blood buffy coats. The chain couples TRBV5-1 to TRBJ2-2; possibly TRBD2 for D (6 bases). The CDR3 protein is CANRRGEDTGELFF. CDR3 in DNA: TGCGCCAACCGTAGAGGGGAGGACACCGGGGAGCTGTTTTTT.